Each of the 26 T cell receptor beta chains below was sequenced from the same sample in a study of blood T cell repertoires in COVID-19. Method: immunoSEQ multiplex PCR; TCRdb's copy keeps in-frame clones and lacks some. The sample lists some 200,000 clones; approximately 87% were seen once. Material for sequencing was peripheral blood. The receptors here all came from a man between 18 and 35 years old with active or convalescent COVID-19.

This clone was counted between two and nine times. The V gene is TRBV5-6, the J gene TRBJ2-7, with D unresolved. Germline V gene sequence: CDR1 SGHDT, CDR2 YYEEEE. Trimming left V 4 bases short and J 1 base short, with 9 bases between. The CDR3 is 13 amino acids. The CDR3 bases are TGTGCCAGCAGCGATAAAGCATCCTACGAGCAGTACTTC. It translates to CASSDKASYEQYF. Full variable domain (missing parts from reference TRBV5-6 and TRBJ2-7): DAGVTQSPTHLIKTRGQQVTLRCSPKSGHDTVSWYQQALGQGPQFIFQYYEEEERQRGNFPDRFSGHQFPNYSSELNVNALLLGDSALYLCASSDKASYEQYFGPGTRLTVT.

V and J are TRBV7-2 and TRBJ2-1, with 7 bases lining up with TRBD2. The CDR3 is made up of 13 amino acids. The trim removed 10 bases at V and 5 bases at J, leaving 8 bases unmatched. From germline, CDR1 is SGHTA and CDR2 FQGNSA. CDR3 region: CATRSGIHNEQFF. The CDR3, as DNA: TGTGCCACCCGGAGCGGGATCCACAATGAGCAGTTCTTC.

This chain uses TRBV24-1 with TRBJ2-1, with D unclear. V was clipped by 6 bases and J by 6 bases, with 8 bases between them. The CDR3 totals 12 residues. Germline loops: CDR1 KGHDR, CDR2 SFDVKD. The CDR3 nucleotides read TGTGCCACCAGTAGATTGAGCAATGAGCAGTTCTTC. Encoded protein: CATSRLSNEQFF.

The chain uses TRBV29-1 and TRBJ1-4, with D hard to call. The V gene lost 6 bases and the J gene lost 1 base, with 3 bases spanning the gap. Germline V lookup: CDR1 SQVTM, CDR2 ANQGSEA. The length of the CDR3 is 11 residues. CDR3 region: CSVQTNEKLFF. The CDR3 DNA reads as TGCAGCGTCCAAACTAATGAAAAACTGTTTTTT.

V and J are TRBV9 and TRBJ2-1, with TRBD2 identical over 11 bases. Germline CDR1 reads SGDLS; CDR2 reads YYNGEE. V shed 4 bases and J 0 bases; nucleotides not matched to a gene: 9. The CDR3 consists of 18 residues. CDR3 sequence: CASSLRLAGGNSYNEQFF. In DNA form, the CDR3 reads TGTGCCAGCAGCCTGCGGTTAGCGGGGGGGAACTCCTACAATGAGCAGTTCTTC.

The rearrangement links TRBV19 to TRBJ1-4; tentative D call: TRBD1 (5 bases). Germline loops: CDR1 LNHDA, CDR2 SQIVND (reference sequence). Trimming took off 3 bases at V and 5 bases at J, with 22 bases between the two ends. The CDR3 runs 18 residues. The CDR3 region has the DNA TGTGCCAGTAGTATCGCCAGGGTCGGTGACAAAAAAAATGAAAAACTGTTTTTT. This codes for CASSIARVGDKKNEKLFF.

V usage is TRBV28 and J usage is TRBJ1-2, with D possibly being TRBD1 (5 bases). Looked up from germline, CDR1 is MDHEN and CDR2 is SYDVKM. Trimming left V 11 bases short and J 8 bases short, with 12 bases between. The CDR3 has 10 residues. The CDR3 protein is CAFIRGGYTF. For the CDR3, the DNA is TGTGCCTTCATCCGGGGGGGCTACACCTTC.

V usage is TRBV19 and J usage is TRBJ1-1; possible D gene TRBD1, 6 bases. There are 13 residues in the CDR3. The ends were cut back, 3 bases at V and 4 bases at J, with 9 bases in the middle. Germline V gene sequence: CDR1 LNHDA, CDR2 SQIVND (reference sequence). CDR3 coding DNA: TGTGCCAGTAGTATGGGGGCGGGCACTGAAGCTTTCTTT. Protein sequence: CASSMGAGTEAFF.

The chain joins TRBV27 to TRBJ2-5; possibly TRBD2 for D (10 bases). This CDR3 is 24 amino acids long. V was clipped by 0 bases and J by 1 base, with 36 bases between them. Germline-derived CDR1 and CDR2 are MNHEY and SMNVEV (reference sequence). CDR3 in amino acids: CASSLSGQGFSGLAGLAIQETQYF. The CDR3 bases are TGTGCCAGCAGTTTATCGGGACAGGGTTTTTCTGGTCTTGCGGGACTAGCGATCCAAGAGACCCAGTACTTC.

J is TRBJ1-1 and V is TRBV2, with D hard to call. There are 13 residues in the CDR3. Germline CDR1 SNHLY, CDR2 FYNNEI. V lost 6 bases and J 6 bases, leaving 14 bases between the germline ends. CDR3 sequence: CASRRVLPAEAFF. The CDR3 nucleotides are TGTGCCAGCAGGCGGGTCTTGCCAGCTGAAGCTTTCTTT.

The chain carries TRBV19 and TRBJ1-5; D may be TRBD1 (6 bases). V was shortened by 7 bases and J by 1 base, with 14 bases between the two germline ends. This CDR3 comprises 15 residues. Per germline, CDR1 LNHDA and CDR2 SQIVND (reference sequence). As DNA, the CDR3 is TGTGCCAGTAAACGGTCGGGGACAAGCAATCAGCCCCAGCATTTT. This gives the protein CASKRSGTSNQPQHF.

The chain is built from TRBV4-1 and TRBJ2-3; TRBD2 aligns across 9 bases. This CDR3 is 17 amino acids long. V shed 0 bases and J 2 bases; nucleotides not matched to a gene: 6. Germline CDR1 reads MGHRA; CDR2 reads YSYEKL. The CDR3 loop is CASSQDQRGAYTDTQYF. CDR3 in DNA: TGCGCCAGCAGCCAAGATCAGCGGGGGGCATACACAGATACGCAGTATTTT.

This chain's CDR3 is CASRPPRDRDGWEGLNTEAFF. The CDR3 DNA follows: TGTGCCAGCAGACCACCCAGGGACAGGGACGGGTGGGAGGGCCTGAACACTGAAGCTTTCTTT. V is TRBV28 and J is TRBJ1-1, with TRBD1 identical over 9 bases. The junction had 23 bases not matched to a gene; V was cut back by 6 bases and J by 0 bases. The CDR3 runs 21 residues. Per the germline V gene, CDR1 is MDHEN and CDR2 is SYDVKM.

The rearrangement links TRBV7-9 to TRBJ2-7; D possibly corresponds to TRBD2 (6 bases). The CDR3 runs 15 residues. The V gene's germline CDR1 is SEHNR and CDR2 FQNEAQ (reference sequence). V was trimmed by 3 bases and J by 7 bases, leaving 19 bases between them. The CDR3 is CASSLPWGDGMEQYF. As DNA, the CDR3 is TGTGCCAGCAGCTTGCCCTGGGGGGATGGGATGGAGCAGTACTTC. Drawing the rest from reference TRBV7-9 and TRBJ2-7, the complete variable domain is DTGVSQNPRHKITKRGQNVTFRCDPISEHNRLYWYRQTLGQGPEFLTYFQNEAQLEKSRLLSDRFSAERPKGSFSTLEIQRTEQGDSAMYLCASSLPWGDGMEQYFGPGTRLTVT.

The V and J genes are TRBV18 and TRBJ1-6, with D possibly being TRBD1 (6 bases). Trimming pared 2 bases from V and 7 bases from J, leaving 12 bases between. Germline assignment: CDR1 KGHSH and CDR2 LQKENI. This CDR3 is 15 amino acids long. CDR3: CASSPYTGTNSPLHF. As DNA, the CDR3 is TGTGCCAGCTCACCATATACAGGGACAAATTCACCCCTCCACTTT. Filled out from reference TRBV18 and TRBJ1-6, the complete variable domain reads NAGVMQNPRHLVRRRGQEARLRCSPMKGHSHVYWYRQLPEEGLKFMVYLQKENIIDESGMPKERFSAEFPKEGPSILRIQQVVRGDSAAYFCASSPYTGTNSPLHFGNGTRLTVT.

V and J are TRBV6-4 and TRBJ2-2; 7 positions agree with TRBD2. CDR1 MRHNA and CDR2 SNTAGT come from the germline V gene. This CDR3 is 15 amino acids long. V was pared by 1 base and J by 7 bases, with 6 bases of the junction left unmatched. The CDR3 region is CASSDLRERVGELFF. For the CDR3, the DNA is TGTGCCAGCAGTGACTTGCGGGAGCGGGTCGGGGAGCTGTTTTTT.

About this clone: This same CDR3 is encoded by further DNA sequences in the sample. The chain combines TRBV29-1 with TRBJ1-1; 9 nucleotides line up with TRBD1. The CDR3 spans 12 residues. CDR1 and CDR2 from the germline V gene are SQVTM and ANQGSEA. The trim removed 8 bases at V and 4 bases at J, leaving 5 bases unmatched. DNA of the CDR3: TGCAGCATGGGACAGGGAGGCACTGAAGCTTTCTTT. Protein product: CSMGQGGTEAFF.

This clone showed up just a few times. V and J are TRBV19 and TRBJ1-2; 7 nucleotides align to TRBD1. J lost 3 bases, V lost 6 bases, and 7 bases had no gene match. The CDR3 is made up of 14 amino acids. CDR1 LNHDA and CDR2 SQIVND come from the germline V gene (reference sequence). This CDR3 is CASSPRQGDYGYTF. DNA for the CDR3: TGTGCCAGTAGCCCCCGACAGGGAGACTATGGCTACACCTTC.

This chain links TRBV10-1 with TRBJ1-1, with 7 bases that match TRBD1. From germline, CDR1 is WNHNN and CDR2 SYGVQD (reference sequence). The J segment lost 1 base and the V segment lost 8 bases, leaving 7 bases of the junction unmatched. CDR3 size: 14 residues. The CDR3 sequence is CASFHRGKNTEAFF. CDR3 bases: TGCGCCAGCTTCCACAGGGGCAAGAACACTGAAGCTTTCTTT.

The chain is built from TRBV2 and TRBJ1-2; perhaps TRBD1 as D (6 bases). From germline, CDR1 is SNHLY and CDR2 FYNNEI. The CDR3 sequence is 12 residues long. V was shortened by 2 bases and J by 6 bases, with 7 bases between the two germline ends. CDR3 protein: CASSESGDGYTF. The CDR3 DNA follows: TGTGCCAGCAGTGAATCAGGGGATGGCTACACCTTC.

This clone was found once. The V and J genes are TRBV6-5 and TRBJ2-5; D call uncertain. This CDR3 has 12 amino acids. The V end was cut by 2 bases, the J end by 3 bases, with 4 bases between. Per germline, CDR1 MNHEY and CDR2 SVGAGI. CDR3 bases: TGTGCCAGCAGTTACATCAAAGAGACCCAGTACTTC. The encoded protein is CASSYIKETQYF.

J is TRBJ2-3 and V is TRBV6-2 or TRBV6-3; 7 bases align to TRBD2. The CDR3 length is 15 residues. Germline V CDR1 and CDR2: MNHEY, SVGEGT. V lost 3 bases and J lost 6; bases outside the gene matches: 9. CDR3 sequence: CASSYLSSGSDTQYF. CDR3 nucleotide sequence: TGTGCCAGCAGTTATCTCTCTAGCGGCTCGGATACGCAGTATTTT.

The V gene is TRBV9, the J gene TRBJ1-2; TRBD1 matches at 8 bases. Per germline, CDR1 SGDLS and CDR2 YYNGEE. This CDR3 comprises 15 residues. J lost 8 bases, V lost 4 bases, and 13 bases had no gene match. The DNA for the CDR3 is TGTGCCAGCAGCCCCCACTCGACAGGGGTAGGGGGCTACACCTTC. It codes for CASSPHSTGVGGYTF.

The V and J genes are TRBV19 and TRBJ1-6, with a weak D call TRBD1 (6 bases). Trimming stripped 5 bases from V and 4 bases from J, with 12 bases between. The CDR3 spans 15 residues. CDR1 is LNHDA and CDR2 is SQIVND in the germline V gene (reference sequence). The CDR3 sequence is CASSGTYTYNSPLHF. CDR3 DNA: TGTGCCAGTAGTGGGACATATACTTATAATTCACCCCTCCACTTT.

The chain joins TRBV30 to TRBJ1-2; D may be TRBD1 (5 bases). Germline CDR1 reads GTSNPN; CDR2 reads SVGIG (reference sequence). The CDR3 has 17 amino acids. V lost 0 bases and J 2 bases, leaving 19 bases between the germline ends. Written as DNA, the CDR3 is TGTGCCTGGAGTGTCCCGGGACTAACAGTCCCCAACTATGGCTACACCTTC. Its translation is CAWSVPGLTVPNYGYTF.

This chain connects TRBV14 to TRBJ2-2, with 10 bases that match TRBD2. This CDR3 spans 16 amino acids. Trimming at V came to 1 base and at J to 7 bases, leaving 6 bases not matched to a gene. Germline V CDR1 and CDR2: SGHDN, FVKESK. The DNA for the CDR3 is TGTGCCAGCAGCCAAGGGCTAGCGGGAGCGATCGGGGAGCTGTTTTTT. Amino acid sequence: CASSQGLAGAIGELFF. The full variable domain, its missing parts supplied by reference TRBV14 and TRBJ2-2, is EAGVTQFPSHSVIEKGQTVTLRCDPISGHDNLYWYRRVMGKEIKFLLHFVKESKQDESGMPNNRFLAERTGGTYSTLKVQPAELEDSGVYFCASSQGLAGAIGELFFGEGSRLTVL.